The clone carrying this T cell receptor beta chain was detected only once. Its antigen is as yet unknown. The data were obtained in a study of cytomegalovirus exposure and HLA in healthy donors. For the study at large: Earlier findings included about 120 million unique TCR beta sequences obtained from 150 million to 200 million T cells.

Study-level points and caveats: A list of roughly 180 TCR beta chains associated with cytomegalovirus was given.

Use of 60 Vbeta and 13 Jbeta primers characterized the PCR. Using immunoSEQ multiplex PCR, the repertoire was profiled, and TCRdb retains in-frame clones only, with some absent. The repertoire holds more than 200,000 clones, with about 84% as singletons. Germline assignment: CDR1 KGHSH and CDR2 LQKENI. Trimming shortened V by 1 base and J by 7 bases, and 13 bases separated the two germline ends. The length of the CDR3 is 15 residues. V is TRBV18 and J is TRBJ1-4; possible D gene TRBD1, 5 bases. The TCR sequence derives from a human donor in good health. The sequencing sample was made of PBMCs. The CDR3 nucleotides are TGTGCCAGCTCACCACGACGACAGAATCGTGAAAAACTGTTTTTT. Amino acid sequence: CASSPRRQNREKLFF.